This T cell receptor (beta chain) is from a study of human T cells and chemical hapten exposure. Individual cDNA molecules had unique molecular identifiers attached to them by the library. The authors' processing: Per-sample TCR counts ranged from about 23,224 to 690,600, median 95,638. Using its own MiXCR run on the RACE reads, TCRdb lists one record per CDR3 protein. TCRdb's processing, not the authors' own work, is the source of the V and J calls. The repertoire consists of approximately 320,000 distinct CDR3 sequences, with about 5% occurring once and the leading ten covering about 8.7%. Deletions cut 5 bases from V and 2 bases from J, with 10 bases between. Germline CDR1 SGHRS, CDR2 YFSETQ. This CDR3 contains 13 residues. As for time point: pre-sensitization, week 0. Treatment in this sample: therapeutic diphenylcyclopropenone sensitization with weekly scalp DPC. Prior to each patch test being applied, blood was drawn.

The table lists this clonotype with a few counts. This sequence originates from a young woman with alopecia areata. Some clones in this sample may be carry-over from other donors' samples. Source: whole blood, taken in connection with sensitization to the hapten diphenylcyclopropenone (DPC). The chain has TRBV5-1 and TRBJ2-5; D gene uncertain. The CDR3 here is CASRLGLQETQYF. Here the CDR3 DNA reads TGCGCCAGCAGACTCGGGTTACAAGAGACCCAGTACTTC. The full variable domain, with the rest looked up from reference TRBV5-1 and TRBJ2-5, is KAGVTQTPRYLIKTRGQQVTLSCSPISGHRSVSWYQQTPGQGLQFLFEYFSETQRNKGNFPGRFSGRQFSNSRSEMNVSTLELGDSALYLCASRLGLQETQYFGPGTRLLVL.